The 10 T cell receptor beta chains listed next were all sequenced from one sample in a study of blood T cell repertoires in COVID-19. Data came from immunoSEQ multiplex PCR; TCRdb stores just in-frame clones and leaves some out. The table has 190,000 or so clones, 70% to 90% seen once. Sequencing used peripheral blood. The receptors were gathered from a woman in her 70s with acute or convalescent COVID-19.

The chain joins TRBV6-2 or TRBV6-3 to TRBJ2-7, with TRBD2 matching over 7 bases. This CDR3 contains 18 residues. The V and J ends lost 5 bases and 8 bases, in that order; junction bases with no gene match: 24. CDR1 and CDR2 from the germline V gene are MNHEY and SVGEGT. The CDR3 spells CASSRPPGLTGRETQQYF. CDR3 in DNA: TGTGCCAGCAGTCGCCCACCGGGACTAACGGGCAGGGAGACGCAGCAGTACTTC.

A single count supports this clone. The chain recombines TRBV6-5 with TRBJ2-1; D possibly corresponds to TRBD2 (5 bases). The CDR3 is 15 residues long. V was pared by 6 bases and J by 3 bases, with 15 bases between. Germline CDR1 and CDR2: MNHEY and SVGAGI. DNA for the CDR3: TGTGCCAGCAGACCAGAGGGCCAGTACTACAATGAGCAGTTCTTC. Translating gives CASRPEGQYYNEQFF.

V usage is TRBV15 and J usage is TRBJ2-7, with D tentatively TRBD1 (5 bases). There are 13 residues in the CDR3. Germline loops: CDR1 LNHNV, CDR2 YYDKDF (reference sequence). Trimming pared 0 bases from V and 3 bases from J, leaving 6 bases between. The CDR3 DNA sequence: TGTGCCACCAGCAGAGATACAGGCTACGAGCAGTACTTC. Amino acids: CATSRDTGYEQYF.

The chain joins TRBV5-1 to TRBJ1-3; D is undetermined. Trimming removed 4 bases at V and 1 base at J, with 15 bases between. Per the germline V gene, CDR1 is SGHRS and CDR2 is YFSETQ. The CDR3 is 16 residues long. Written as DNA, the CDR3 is TGCGCCAGCAGCCTAGGGCCTCGAGGGTCTGGAAACACCATATATTTT. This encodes CASSLGPRGSGNTIYF.

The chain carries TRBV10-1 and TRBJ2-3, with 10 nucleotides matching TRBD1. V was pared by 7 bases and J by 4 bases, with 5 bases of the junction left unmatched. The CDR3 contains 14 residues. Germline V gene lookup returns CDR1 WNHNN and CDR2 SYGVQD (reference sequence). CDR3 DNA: TGCGCCAGCACCCGGGACAGGGGAGCAGATACGCAGTATTTT. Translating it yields CASTRDRGADTQYF.

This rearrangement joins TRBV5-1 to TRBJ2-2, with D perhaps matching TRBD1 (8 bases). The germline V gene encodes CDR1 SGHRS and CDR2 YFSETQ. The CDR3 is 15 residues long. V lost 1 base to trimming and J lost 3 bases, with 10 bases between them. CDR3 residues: CASSLTGGDTGELFF. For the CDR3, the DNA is TGCGCCAGCAGCTTGACAGGGGGGGACACCGGGGAGCTGTTTTTT.

The CDR3 nucleotides read TGTGCCAGCAGTTCTAACAATGAGCAGTTCTTC. Its protein product is CASSSNNEQFF. The rearrangement links TRBV12-3 or TRBV12-4 to TRBJ2-1; no clear D gene. V lost 4 bases to trimming and J lost 5 bases, with 3 bases between them. This CDR3 contains 11 residues.

The chain's CDR3 is CVRSPEGGSSYEQYF. DNA of the CDR3: TGTGTCAGAAGCCCGGAGGGAGGGAGCTCCTACGAGCAGTACTTC. The V call is TRBV7-5, the J call TRBJ2-7; TRBD2, the D gene given by the table, was not confirmed from the DNA. TRBV7-5 is recorded as a pseudogene. The CDR3 loop spans 15 amino acids.

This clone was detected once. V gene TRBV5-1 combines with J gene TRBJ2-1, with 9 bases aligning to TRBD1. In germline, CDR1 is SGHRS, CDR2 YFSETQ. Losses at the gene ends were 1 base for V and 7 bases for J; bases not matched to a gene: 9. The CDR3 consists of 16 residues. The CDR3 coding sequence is TGCGCCAGCAGCTTGCAGGGACAGGGACTCCAGAATGAGCAGTTCTTC. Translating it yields CASSLQGQGLQNEQFF.

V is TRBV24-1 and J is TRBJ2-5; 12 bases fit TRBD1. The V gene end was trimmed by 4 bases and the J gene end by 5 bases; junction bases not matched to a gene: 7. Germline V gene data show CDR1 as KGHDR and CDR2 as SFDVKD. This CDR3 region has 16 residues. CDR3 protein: CATSDQGQGAWETQYF. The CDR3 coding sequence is TGTGCCACCAGTGACCAGGGACAGGGGGCGTGGGAGACCCAGTACTTC.